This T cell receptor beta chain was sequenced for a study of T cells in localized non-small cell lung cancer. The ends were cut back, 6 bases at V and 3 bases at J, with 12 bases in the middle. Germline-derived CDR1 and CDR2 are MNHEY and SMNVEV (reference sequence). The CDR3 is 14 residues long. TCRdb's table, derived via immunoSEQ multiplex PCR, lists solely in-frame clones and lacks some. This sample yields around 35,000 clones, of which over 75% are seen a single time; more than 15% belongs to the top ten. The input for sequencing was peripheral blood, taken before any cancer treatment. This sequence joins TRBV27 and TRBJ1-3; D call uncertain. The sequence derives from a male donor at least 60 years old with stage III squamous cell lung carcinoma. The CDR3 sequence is CASRPLGGGNTIYF. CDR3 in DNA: TGTGCCAGCAGACCCCTCGGAGGTGGAAACACCATATATTTT.